This T cell receptor (beta chain) was obtained from a study of T cell responses to AZD1222 COVID-19 vaccine. The protocol was immunoSEQ multiplex PCR, while the TCRdb copy is restricted to in-frame clones and leaves out a portion. The sample records over 100,000 clones, around 90% being singletons. CDR3 size: 13 residues. Germline loops: CDR1 MNHEY, CDR2 SMNVEV (reference sequence). V lost 5 bases and J 2 bases, leaving 10 bases between the germline ends. Findings of the study overall: After two AZD1222 doses, spike-specific TCR breadth and depth rose versus day 0. The study reported that nearly half of spike-specific TCRs target unmutated variant regions. White British ancestry dominated among donors, who included more females, and clonal diversity was possibly underestimated. Vaccine-related CD4 TCRs covered spike, predominating at 160-218 and 743-854.

In regard to this clone: Its antigen is still unknown.

The clonotype comes from an adult in good health. This specimen consisted of peripheral blood, obtained on day 0 of MenACWY control vaccination. The chain uses TRBV27 and TRBJ2-7; TRBD2 might be the D (5 bases). CDR3 protein: CASSPRRAYEQYF. The CDR3, as DNA: TGTGCCAGCAGTCCTCGGCGGGCCTACGAGCAGTACTTC.